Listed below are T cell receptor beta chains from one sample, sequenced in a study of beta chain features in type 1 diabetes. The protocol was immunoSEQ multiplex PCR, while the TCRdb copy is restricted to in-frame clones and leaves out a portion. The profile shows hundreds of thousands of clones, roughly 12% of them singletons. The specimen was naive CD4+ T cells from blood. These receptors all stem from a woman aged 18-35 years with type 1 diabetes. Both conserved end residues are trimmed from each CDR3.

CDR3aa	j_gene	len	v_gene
ASSLRRDRGGYT	TRBJ1-2	12	TRBV19
ASSVEGGAEAF	TRBJ1-1	11	TRBV9
ASSLGLLNEQF	TRBJ2-1	11	TRBV7-3
ASSIGGTGAYEQY	TRBJ2-7	13	TRBV19
ASSWGGGGDTQY	TRBJ2-3	12	TRBV27
ASSYGQGTEAF	TRBJ1-1	11	TRBV5-1
ASSTLLASGETQY	TRBJ2-5	13	TRBV19
ASSSTAGEQF	TRBJ2-1	10	TRBV25-1
ASSQGQGGNTEAF	TRBJ1-1	13	TRBV11-2
ASSYSRRETQY	TRBJ2-5	11	TRBV6-5
ASSFGGAVYEQY	TRBJ2-7	12	TRBV7-2
ASTGRTADYYNEQF	TRBJ2-1	14	TRBV27
ASSLGGVIQY	TRBJ2-4	10	TRBV11-2
ASRITGNEAF	TRBJ1-1	10	TRBV5-1
ASSVYRDPQGGNGEKLF	TRBJ1-4	17	TRBV7-2
ASSSGLAGDTQY	TRBJ2-3	12	TRBV5-4